This TCR beta chain was retrieved from a study of shared clonotypes between healthy human individuals. Trimming pared 5 bases from V and 0 bases from J, leaving 14 bases between. CDR1 is SEHNR and CDR2 is FQNEAQ in the germline V gene (reference sequence). The length of the CDR3 is 16 residues. The table came from immunoSEQ multiplex PCR; TCRdb's copy has only in-frame clones and leaves some out. Counted here are fewer than 650,000 clones, about 80% occurring once; the ten biggest clones make up more than 10%. Sequencing was performed on PBMCs. The V gene is TRBV7-9, the J gene TRBJ1-3; perhaps TRBD1 as D (6 bases). The clonotype comes from a woman in her 40s in good health. Some clones in this sample may be carry-over from other donors' samples. Here the CDR3 reads CASSPRQASSGNTIYF. In nucleotides, the CDR3 is TGTGCCAGCAGCCCCCGACAGGCGAGCTCTGGAAACACCATATATTTT.